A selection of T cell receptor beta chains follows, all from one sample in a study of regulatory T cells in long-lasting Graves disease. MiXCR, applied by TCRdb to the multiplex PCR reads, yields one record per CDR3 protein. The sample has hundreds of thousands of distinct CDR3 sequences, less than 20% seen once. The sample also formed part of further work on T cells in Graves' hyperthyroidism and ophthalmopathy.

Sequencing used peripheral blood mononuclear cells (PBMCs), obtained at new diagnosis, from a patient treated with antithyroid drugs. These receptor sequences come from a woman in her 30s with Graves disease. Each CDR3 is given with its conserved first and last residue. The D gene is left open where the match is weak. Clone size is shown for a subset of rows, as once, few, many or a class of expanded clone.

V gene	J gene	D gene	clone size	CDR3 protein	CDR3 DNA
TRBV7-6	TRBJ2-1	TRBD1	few	CASSLRDREYNEQFF	TGTGCCAGCAGCTTACGGGACAGGGAGTACAATGAGCAGTTCTTC
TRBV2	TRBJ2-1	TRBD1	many	CASRRQGADYNEQFF	TGTGCCAGCAGAAGACAGGGGGCGGACTACAATGAGCAGTTCTTC
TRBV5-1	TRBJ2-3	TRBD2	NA	CASRGAGTRGADTQYF	TGCGCCAGCAGGGGGGCCGGGACTAGAGGGGCAGATACGCAGTATTTT
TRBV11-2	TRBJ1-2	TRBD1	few	CASSSGTGAFYGYTF	TGTGCCAGCAGCTCCGGGACAGGGGCCTTCTATGGCTACACCTTC
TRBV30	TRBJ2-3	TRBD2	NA	CAWSVGLAGADTQYF	TGTGCCTGGAGTGTAGGGCTAGCGGGAGCCGATACGCAGTATTTT
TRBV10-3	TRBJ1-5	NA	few	CAISEQKNQPQHF	TGTGCCATCAGTGAACAGAAAAATCAGCCCCAGCATTTT
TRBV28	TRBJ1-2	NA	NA	CASEAGTRDGYTF	TGTGCCAGCGAGGCCGGGACAAGGGATGGCTACACCTTC
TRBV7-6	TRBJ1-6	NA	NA	CASNIGRSPLHF	TGTGCCAGCAATATAGGGAGATCACCCCTCCACTTT
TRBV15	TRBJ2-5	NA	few	CATSRDRQYQETQYF	TGTGCCACCAGCAGAGATCGGCAGTACCAAGAGACCCAGTACTTC
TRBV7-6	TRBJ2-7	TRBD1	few	CASSSGTGGSQYF	TGTGCCAGCAGCTCCGGGACAGGAGGTTCGCAGTACTTC
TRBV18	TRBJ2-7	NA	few	CASSPPLGSEQYF	TGTGCCAGCTCACCACCGTTAGGGAGCGAGCAGTACTTC
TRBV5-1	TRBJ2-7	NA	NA	CASSLGVAPSYEQYF	TGCGCCAGCAGCTTGGGGGTAGCACCCTCCTACGAGCAGTACTTC
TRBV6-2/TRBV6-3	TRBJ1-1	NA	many	CASSWTVQNTEAFF	TGTGCCAGCAGTTGGACAGTTCAGAACACTGAAGCTTTCTTT
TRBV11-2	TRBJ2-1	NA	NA	CASSLISGANPSYNEQFF	TGTGCCAGCAGCCTAATTAGCGGAGCCAATCCCTCCTACAATGAGCAGTTCTTC
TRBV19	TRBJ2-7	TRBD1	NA	CARPVGDSQGYEQYF	TGTGCCAGACCGGTGGGGGACAGCCAGGGTTACGAGCAGTACTTC
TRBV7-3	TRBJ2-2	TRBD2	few	CASGLAGTNTGELFF	TGTGCCAGCGGCCTAGCGGGAACGAACACCGGGGAGCTGTTTTTT
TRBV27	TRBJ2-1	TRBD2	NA	CASSLSGLAGESSYNEQFF	TGTGCCAGCAGTTTGTCGGGACTAGCGGGTGAGAGCTCCTACAATGAGCAGTTCTTC
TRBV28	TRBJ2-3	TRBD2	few	CASSFNVGGRSSQYF	TGTGCCAGCAGTTTTAATGTGGGAGGGCGTTCATCGCAGTATTTT
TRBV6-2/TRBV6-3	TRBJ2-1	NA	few	CASSERQFF	TGTGCCAGCAGTGAACGACAGTTCTTC
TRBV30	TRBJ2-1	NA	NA	CAWSVRGSADEQFF	TGTGCCTGGAGTGTTCGGGGGAGTGCGGATGAGCAGTTCTTC
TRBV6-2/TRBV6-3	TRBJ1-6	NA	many	CASSYSFQGFSPLHF	TGTGCCAGCAGTTACTCTTTTCAGGGATTTTCACCCCTCCACTTT
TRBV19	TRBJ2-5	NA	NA	CASTSGGLGETQYF	TGTGCCAGTACATCCGGGGGCCTGGGGGAGACCCAGTACTTC
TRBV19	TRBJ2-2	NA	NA	CASTVTGSLRELFF	TGTGCCAGTACGGTTACAGGGTCCCTCCGGGAGCTGTTTTTT
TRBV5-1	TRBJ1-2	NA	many	CASSFGGDNNYGYTF	TGCGCCAGCAGCTTCGGAGGGGATAATAACTATGGCTACACCTTC
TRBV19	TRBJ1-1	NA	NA	CASSPERGQRAFF	TGTGCCAGTAGTCCCGAAAGAGGGCAGCGGGCTTTCTTT
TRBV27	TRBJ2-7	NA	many	CASAPRAVYEQYF	TGTGCCAGCGCACCGAGGGCCGTTTACGAGCAGTACTTC
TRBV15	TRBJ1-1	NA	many	CATSRKRDKNEAFF	TGTGCCACCAGCCGAAAACGGGACAAAAATGAAGCTTTCTTT
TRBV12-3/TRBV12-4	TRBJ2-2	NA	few	CASRGGEVNTGELFF	TGTGCCAGCAGGGGAGGCGAGGTGAACACCGGGGAGCTGTTTTTT
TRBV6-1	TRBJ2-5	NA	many	CASSRTGTPQETQYF	TGTGCCAGCAGCAGAACCGGGACACCACAAGAGACCCAGTACTTC
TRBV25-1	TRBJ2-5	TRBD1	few	CASSLEQGRETQYF	TGTGCCAGCAGTTTAGAACAGGGGCGGGAGACCCAGTACTTC